This TCR beta chain is drawn from a study of Graves' ophthalmopathy and Graves' hyperthyroidism. Study at large: Hyperthyroidism qualified as stable when ophthalmopathy did not develop within 18 months of follow-up.

V shed 7 bases, J shed 11 bases, and the junction held 15 bases outside the gene matches. The length of the CDR3 is 16 residues. CDR1 is SGHTA, CDR2 FQGNSA, per germline. The evidence that diagnosis relied on was clinical symptoms, serum thyroxine, TRAb, thyroid ultrasound and orbital computed tomography. RNA transcripts provided the template for amplifying TCR beta CDR3 regions. First-round RT-PCR relied on HTBI primers, and a second-round multiplex PCR came next. One entry per CDR3 protein results from TCRdb running MiXCR on the multiplex PCR reads. The sample lists 900,000 to 1,200,000 distinct CDR3 sequences; about two fifths were seen once.

This clonotype was sampled from an adult man with Graves' hyperthyroidism. The chain combines TRBV7-2 with TRBJ1-5, with 12 positions matching TRBD1. The sample was peripheral blood or thyroid tissue (not recorded which). The CDR3: CASTPKGTGGRETQHF. CDR3 DNA sequence: TGTGCCAGCACCCCAAAGGGGACAGGGGGCCGAGAGACCCAGCATTTT.